These 32 T cell receptor beta chains originate from one sample sequenced in a study of PD-L1 blockade in urothelial cancer. TCRdb keeps only in-frame clones here, not all; method: immunoSEQ multiplex PCR. This sample has under 100,000 clones, with roughly 82% found just once. Sequenced here: PBMCs, sampled around atezolizumab (anti-PD-L1) treatment. All receptors derive from a man aged 65 to 85 with urothelial cancer.

The gene calls are TRBV7-2 and TRBJ1-2, with D perhaps TRBD1 (5 bases). Germline V gene data show CDR1 as SGHTA and CDR2 as FQGNSA. Trimming took 5 bases from V and 8 from J, leaving 15 bases between them. The CDR3 runs to 13 residues. The CDR3 spells CASSPEAGRGYTF. In nucleotides, the CDR3 is TGTGCCAGCAGCCCAGAGGCAGGGAGGGGCTACACCTTC.

A single count supports this clone. The rearrangement uses TRBV6-5 and TRBJ2-4, with D perhaps matching TRBD2 (6 bases). The germline V and J ends were trimmed by 8 bases and 7 bases, with 15 bases remaining between them. Germline values: CDR1 MNHEY, CDR2 SVGAGI. CDR3 size: 13 residues. The CDR3 DNA reads as TGTGCCAGCGGGCCGGCGGGGAAGAACATTCAGTACTTC. As protein: CASGPAGKNIQYF.

The chain joins TRBV2 to TRBJ1-1; 9 nucleotides align to TRBD1. V lost 8 bases, J lost 1 base, and 11 bases stayed unmatched. This CDR3 contains 16 residues. Per germline, CDR1 SNHLY and CDR2 FYNNEI. Here the CDR3 reads CASRGQGSRSNTEAFF. The CDR3 DNA reads as TGTGCCAGCCGAGGACAGGGGTCTCGTTCGAACACTGAAGCTTTCTTT. The entire variable domain, with the rest obtained from reference TRBV2 and TRBJ1-1, is as follows: EPEVTQTPSHQVTQMGQEVILRCVPISNHLYFYWYRQILGQKVEFLVSFYNNEISEKSEIFDDQFSVERPDGSNFTLKIRSTKLEDSAMYFCASRGQGSRSNTEAFFGQGTRLTVV.

This sequence joins TRBV6-6 and TRBJ2-3; D is perhaps TRBD1 (5 bases). This CDR3 contains 13 residues. Germline V gene lookup returns CDR1 MNHNY and CDR2 SVGAGI (reference sequence). Trimming stripped 0 bases from V and 4 bases from J, with 5 bases between. Here the CDR3 DNA reads TGTGCCAGCAGTTACTCGACAGCAGATACGCAGTATTTT. This translates into CASSYSTADTQYF.

The rearrangement joins TRBV7-9 to TRBJ2-7; possible D gene TRBD1, 5 bases. The V end was cut by 3 bases, the J end by 0 bases, with 6 bases between. CDR3 length: 13 amino acids. Germline values: CDR1 SEHNR, CDR2 FQNEAQ (reference sequence). The CDR3 DNA reads as TGTGCCAGCAGCTTTCAGGGCTCCTACGAGCAGTACTTC. Its protein is CASSFQGSYEQYF.

The CDR3: CASRTSGRNEQFF. CDR3 nucleotides: TGTGCCAGCAGGACTAGCGGGAGGAATGAGCAGTTCTTC. The rearrangement joins TRBV6-1 to TRBJ2-1; 13 bases are shared with TRBD2. The J segment lost 7 bases and the V segment lost 6 bases, leaving 0 bases of the junction unmatched. This CDR3 region has 13 residues. Germline V lookup: CDR1 MNHNS, CDR2 SASEGT.

This rearrangement joins TRBV18 to TRBJ2-7; TRBD1 is a possible D gene (5 bases). Germline assignment: CDR1 KGHSH and CDR2 LQKENI. This CDR3 is 13 amino acids long. The germline V and J ends were trimmed by 3 bases and 5 bases, with 11 bases remaining between them. The CDR3 DNA reads TGTGCCAGCTCACCGGACCAGGGCGACGAGCAGTACTTC. Its protein is CASSPDQGDEQYF.

Comments on this clone: A read error may account for a junction end that differs from germline. This chain links TRBV5-6 with TRBJ1-6; 8 positions match TRBD1. Germline CDR1 SGHDT, CDR2 YYEEEE. This CDR3 is built from 19 residues. Here the CDR3 reads CASSLDYRGGREADSLLHF. CDR3 nucleotide sequence: TGTGCCAGCAGCTTGGACTACAGGGGGGGGAGGGAGGCGGACTCACTCCTCCACTTT.

The chain uses TRBV6-6 and TRBJ1-6; 11 bases align to TRBD1. V gave up 4 bases and J gave up 9 bases; unmatched junction bases: 5. Germline V gives CDR1 MNHNY, CDR2 SVGAGI (reference sequence). The CDR3 sequence is 15 residues long. In nucleotides, the CDR3 is TGTGCCAGCAGTTCTACCGGGACAGGGGGTTCACCCCTCCACTTT. The encoded protein is CASSSTGTGGSPLHF.

The rearrangement uses TRBV28 and TRBJ1-2, with a tentative D call TRBD1 (6 bases). The V gene's germline CDR1 is MDHEN and CDR2 SYDVKM. This CDR3 spans 15 amino acids. V lost 4 bases and J lost 2, with 14 bases in between. CDR3 in amino acids: CASSSGGGENYGYTF. The CDR3 nucleotides are TGTGCCAGCAGTTCCGGAGGGGGGGAAAACTATGGCTACACCTTC.

V is TRBV4-1 and J is TRBJ2-2; 9 bases are shared with TRBD2. Germline trimming cut 6 bases from V and 7 bases from J; bases unmatched to any gene: 12. Germline V gene sequence: CDR1 MGHRA, CDR2 YSYEKL. CDR3 length equals 16 residues. For the CDR3, the DNA is TGCGCCAGCAGGCGCGAAGCGGGACTAGCTAACGGGGAGCTGTTTTTT. It specifies CASRREAGLANGELFF.

This chain connects TRBV6-5 to TRBJ1-6; possible D gene TRBD1, 6 bases. CDR1 and CDR2 from the germline V gene are MNHEY and SVGAGI. Trimming shortened V by 0 bases and J by 7 bases, and 7 bases separated the two germline ends. The CDR3 is 14 amino acids. The CDR3 sequence: CASSYSDRNSPLHF. As DNA, the CDR3 is TGTGCCAGCAGTTACTCGGACAGAAATTCACCCCTCCACTTT.

The chain is built from TRBV11-2 and TRBJ1-2; D uncertain. CDR3 length: 16 amino acids. The V gene's germline CDR1 is SGHAT and CDR2 FQNNGV. V shed 0 bases and J shed 1 base, with 12 bases lying between them. The CDR3 DNA follows: TGTGCCAGCAGCTTAGATCAGATCCCTGATAACTATGGCTACACCTTC. Residues: CASSLDQIPDNYGYTF.

This chain links TRBV2 with TRBJ2-7; weak D call: TRBD2 (6 bases). The CDR3 spans 14 residues. Germline assignment: CDR1 SNHLY and CDR2 FYNNEI. Trimming left V 6 bases short and J 3 bases short, with 15 bases between. In DNA, the CDR3 is TGTGCCAGCAGCCCTGGACGGGGAGGCTACGAGCAGTACTTC. It specifies CASSPGRGGYEQYF.

The genes are TRBV5-1 and TRBJ2-7; D is unresolved. V was shortened by 4 bases and J by 0 bases, with 11 bases between the two germline ends. The CDR3 length is 14 residues. CDR1 is SGHRS and CDR2 is YFSETQ in the germline V gene. The CDR3 nucleotides are TGCGCCAGCAGCCCCTACCCGAGCTCCTACGAGCAGTACTTC. This sequence encodes CASSPYPSSYEQYF.

The rearrangement uses TRBV12-5 and TRBJ2-7; 11 bases line up with TRBD2. Germline V lookup: CDR1 LGHNT, CDR2 FRNRAP. V gave up 5 bases and J gave up 6 bases; unmatched junction bases: 9. The CDR3 loop spans 15 amino acids. The DNA for the CDR3 is TGTGCTAGTGGTAAACTAGCGGGAGTAGCGGGCGAGCAGTACTTC. It yields the protein CASGKLAGVAGEQYF.

The V gene is TRBV6-6, the J gene TRBJ2-3; perhaps TRBD2 as D (5 bases). Germline V lookup: CDR1 MNHNY, CDR2 SVGAGI (reference sequence). The V gene lost 2 bases and the J gene lost 6 bases, with 15 bases spanning the gap. The length of the CDR3 is 15 residues. The CDR3 here is CASSYRGWGEDTQYF. CDR3 coding DNA: TGTGCCAGCAGTTACCGCGGGTGGGGTGAGGATACGCAGTATTTT.

V usage is TRBV18 and J usage is TRBJ2-1; TRBD1 matches at 7 bases. The CDR3 has 12 residues. Germline values: CDR1 KGHSH, CDR2 LQKENI. The V gene end was trimmed by 6 bases and the J gene end by 8 bases; junction bases not matched to a gene: 4. CDR3 sequence reads: CASSYRGDEQFF. CDR3 sequence (DNA): TGTGCCAGCTCCTACAGGGGCGATGAGCAGTTCTTC.

The chain has TRBV5-4 and TRBJ1-4; weak D call: TRBD1 (5 bases). The V end was cut by 2 bases, the J end by 8 bases, with 16 bases between. CDR3 size: 15 residues. Germline V lookup: CDR1 SGHNT, CDR2 YYREEE (reference sequence). The CDR3 reads CASSFGGDEGEKLFF. DNA of the CDR3: TGTGCCAGCAGCTTTGGGGGGGACGAGGGAGAAAAACTGTTTTTT.

In its sample, this clone was seen once. CDR3 loop: CASSQAGGNNEQFF. The CDR3, as DNA: TGCGCCAGCAGCCAGGCGGGGGGGAACAATGAGCAGTTCTTC. This chain uses TRBV4-1 with TRBJ2-1; 9 bases align to TRBD2. Trimming took 3 bases from V and 5 from J; bases not matched to a gene: 2. The CDR3 runs 14 residues. Germline values: CDR1 MGHRA, CDR2 YSYEKL.

The CDR3 is CASSYSSTQYF. CDR3 DNA: TGTGCCAGCAGTTACTCTAGTACGCAGTATTTT. The chain carries TRBV6-5 and TRBJ2-3; no clear D gene. Per germline, CDR1 MNHEY and CDR2 SVGAGI. Trimming stripped 0 bases from V and 8 bases from J, with 3 bases between. The CDR3 spans 11 residues.

The chain employs TRBV5-4 and TRBJ2-5; perhaps TRBD1 as D (6 bases). Trimming removed 3 bases from V and 3 bases from J, with 18 bases in between. CDR3 size: 16 residues. The germline CDR1 and CDR2 sequences are SGHNT and YYREEE (reference sequence). Written as DNA, the CDR3 is TGTGCCAGCAGCTCCTACAGGGTGCGGGTTGAAGAGACCCAGTACTTC. This codes for CASSSYRVRVEETQYF. Using reference TRBV5-4 and TRBJ2-5 for the parts outside the CDR3, the full variable domain is ETGVTQSPTHLIKTRGQQVTLRCSSQSGHNTVSWYQQALGQGPQFIFQYYREEENGRGNFPPRFSGLQFPNYSSELNVNALELDDSALYLCASSSYRVRVEETQYFGPGTRLLVL.

This chain links TRBV7-9 with TRBJ1-1; D is unclear. V was shortened by 3 bases and J by 1 base, with 6 bases between the two germline ends. CDR3 length: 13 residues. Germline V gene lookup returns CDR1 SEHNR and CDR2 FQNEAQ (reference sequence). Here the CDR3 DNA reads TGTGCCAGCAGCTTCCGGGAGAACACTGAAGCTTTCTTT. It encodes CASSFRENTEAFF. Variable domain in full (rest from reference TRBV7-9 and TRBJ1-1): DTGVSQNPRHKITKRGQNVTFRCDPISEHNRLYWYRQTLGQGPEFLTYFQNEAQLEKSRLLSDRFSAERPKGSFSTLEIQRTEQGDSAMYLCASSFRENTEAFFGQGTRLTVV.

The chain combines TRBV5-1 with TRBJ1-1; D is possibly TRBD1 (6 bases). Trimming pared 4 bases from V and 4 bases from J, leaving 17 bases between. CDR1 is SGHRS and CDR2 is YFSETQ in the germline V gene. The CDR3 has 15 residues. The CDR3 bases are TGCGCCAGCAGCCCGAGGGTGGGGGCCACCACTGAAGCTTTCTTT. The encoded protein is CASSPRVGATTEAFF. Together with reference TRBV5-1 and TRBJ1-1, the CDR3 gives the full variable domain: KAGVTQTPRYLIKTRGQQVTLSCSPISGHRSVSWYQQTPGQGLQFLFEYFSETQRNKGNFPGRFSGRQFSNSRSEMNVSTLELGDSALYLCASSPRVGATTEAFFGQGTRLTVV.

This clone appeared a few times. The V call is TRBV7-7, the J call TRBJ1-4, with no clear D. This CDR3 comprises 15 residues. Germline V CDR1 and CDR2: SSHAT, FNYEAQ (reference sequence). The CDR3 loop reads CASQTGSKESEKLFF. CDR3 in DNA: TGTGCTAGTCAAACGGGGTCGAAGGAGAGTGAAAAACTGTTTTTT.

The chain employs TRBV19 and TRBJ2-2; TRBD1 matches at 8 bases. The V segment lost 6 bases and the J segment 3 bases; nucleotides outside the gene matches: 3. The CDR3 consists of 14 residues. The germline CDR1 and CDR2 sequences are LNHDA and SQIVND (reference sequence). CDR3 DNA sequence: TGTGCCAGTAGCGACAGGGGTTACACCGGGGAGCTGTTTTTT. Its translation: CASSDRGYTGELFF.

The chain uses TRBV6-6 and TRBJ1-1, with a tentative D call TRBD1 (5 bases). There are 12 residues in the CDR3. Germline loops: CDR1 MNHNY, CDR2 SVGAGI (reference sequence). Trimming pared 2 bases from V and 6 bases from J, leaving 7 bases between. This chain's CDR3 is CASSYATAEAFF. In nucleotides, the CDR3 is TGTGCCAGCAGTTACGCGACAGCTGAAGCTTTCTTT.

This chain connects TRBV6-5 to TRBJ2-7; possible D gene TRBD2, 6 bases. The V and J ends lost 0 bases and 3 bases respectively, with 9 bases between them. Germline values: CDR1 MNHEY, CDR2 SVGAGI. The CDR3 is 14 residues long. The CDR3 nucleotides are TGTGCCAGCAGTTACTCGGGGGGAGTCTACGAGCAGTACTTC. It codes for CASSYSGGVYEQYF.

The J gene is TRBJ2-2, the V gene TRBV11-2, with 10 nucleotides matching TRBD1. The V gene end was trimmed by 7 bases and the J gene end by 6 bases; junction bases not matched to a gene: 5. The CDR3 is 14 residues long. The germline CDR1 and CDR2 sequences are SGHAT and FQNNGV. The CDR3 protein is CASNRDRGSGELFF. CDR3 nucleotide sequence: TGTGCCAGCAACAGGGACAGGGGTTCCGGGGAGCTGTTTTTT.

The gene calls are TRBV5-1 and TRBJ1-1; maybe TRBD1 (5 bases). V dropped 4 bases and J dropped 3 bases, with 19 bases sitting between them. Germline CDR1 SGHRS, CDR2 YFSETQ. This CDR3 is 16 amino acids long. This CDR3 reads CASSPTPGRRDTEAFF. Here the CDR3 DNA reads TGCGCCAGCAGCCCAACCCCGGGACGGAGGGACACTGAAGCTTTCTTT.

This clone occurred a few times. The chain combines TRBV5-1 with TRBJ2-5; 10 nucleotides agree with TRBD2. J lost 2 bases, V lost 6 bases, and 4 bases had no gene match. CDR3 length equals 14 residues. Germline assignment: CDR1 SGHRS and CDR2 YFSETQ. The DNA of the CDR3 is TGCGCCAGCACCAGGACTAGCGGACAAGAGACCCAGTACTTC. Encoded protein: CASTRTSGQETQYF.

The rearrangement uses TRBV11-3 and TRBJ2-2; D perhaps matches TRBD2 (6 bases). CDR1 and CDR2 from the germline V gene are SGHNT and YENEEA. V shed 3 bases and J shed 0 bases, with 8 bases lying between them. The CDR3 is made up of 15 amino acids. The CDR3 sequence: CASSLAGTNTGELFF. In DNA, the CDR3 is TGTGCCAGCAGCTTGGCGGGGACGAACACCGGGGAGCTGTTTTTT.